Presented here are 19 T cell receptor beta chains from one specimen sequenced in a study of T cell responses to AZD1222 COVID-19 vaccine. Sequenced by immunoSEQ multiplex PCR; TCRdb stores in-frame clones only, minus some. The sample records around 110,000 clones, just over 85% being singletons. The specimen comprised peripheral blood, sampled on day 0 of AZD1222 vaccination. These receptors were taken from an adult in good health.

The V and J genes are TRBV7-9 and TRBJ1-1; no firm D call. Trimming stripped 1 base from V and 6 bases from J, with 15 bases between. Germline loops: CDR1 SEHNR, CDR2 FQNEAQ (reference sequence). The CDR3 is 15 residues long. CDR3 loop: CASSLGARLRPEAFF. DNA for the CDR3: TGTGCCAGCAGCTTAGGAGCTAGGCTGCGGCCTGAAGCTTTCTTT.

The rearrangement links TRBV19 to TRBJ2-2, with D tentatively TRBD1 (5 bases). Germline CDR1 and CDR2: LNHDA and SQIVND (reference sequence). The CDR3 totals 14 residues. The V and J ends lost 5 bases and 0 bases respectively, with 7 bases between them. CDR3 region: CASSQGPNTGELFF. The CDR3 DNA reads TGTGCCAGTAGTCAGGGCCCGAACACCGGGGAGCTGTTTTTT.

The chain couples TRBV5-1 to TRBJ2-3; TRBD1 matches 9 bases. From germline, CDR1 is SGHRS and CDR2 YFSETQ. The J segment lost 0 bases and the V segment lost 3 bases, leaving 2 bases of the junction unmatched. This CDR3 has 15 amino acids. CDR3 coding DNA: TGCGCCAGCAGCTCCGGGACAGGGAGCACAGATACGCAGTATTTT. Residues: CASSSGTGSTDTQYF.

This clone was counted only a few times. V and J are TRBV7-2 and TRBJ1-4; unclear D gene. The CDR3 length is 13 residues. Trimming pared 6 bases from V and 7 bases from J, leaving 12 bases between. CDR1 and CDR2 (germline): SGHTA, FQGNSA. The CDR3 bases are TGTGCCAGCAGATTGATGGGTGGTGAAAAACTGTTTTTT. Translation gives CASRLMGGEKLFF.

The chain is built from TRBV28 and TRBJ2-3; D tentatively fits TRBD1 or TRBD2 (7 bases each). The germline V and J ends were trimmed by 10 bases and 4 bases, with 15 bases remaining between them. This CDR3 region has 13 residues. CDR1 and CDR2 (germline): MDHEN, SYDVKM. The DNA of the CDR3 is TGTGCCACCTCAGGGGGGGGCTCAGATACGCAGTATTTT. Translating gives CATSGGGSDTQYF.

This chain links TRBV28 with TRBJ1-4, with TRBD1 matching 7 bases. V gave up 8 bases and J gave up 1 base; unmatched junction bases: 1. There are 13 residues in the CDR3. Germline CDR1 reads MDHEN; CDR2 reads SYDVKM. CDR3 in DNA: TGTGCCAGCTGGGACAGAACTAATGAAAAACTGTTTTTT. This gives the protein CASWDRTNEKLFF.

The V call is TRBV29-1, the J call TRBJ1-2, with 10 bases that match TRBD1. Losses at the gene ends were 6 bases for V and 6 bases for J; bases not matched to a gene: 10. The CDR3 covers 14 residues. Germline CDR1 SQVTM, CDR2 ANQGSEA. CDR3 loop: CSVDPGQGWDGYTF. CDR3 sequence (DNA): TGCAGCGTAGATCCGGGACAGGGGTGGGATGGCTACACCTTC.

The CDR3 loop is CASSQDRLAGVIEQFF. CDR3 sequence (DNA): TGCGCCAGCAGCCAAGATCGGCTAGCGGGAGTCATTGAGCAGTTCTTC. The gene calls are TRBV4-3 and TRBJ2-1; TRBD2 matches 10 bases. The ends lost 0 bases at V and 9 bases at J; junction bases unmatched: 8. From germline, CDR1 is LGHNA and CDR2 YSLEER. CDR3 length: 16 residues.

The chain employs TRBV11-3 and TRBJ2-1, with D uncertain. The V and J ends lost 0 bases and 2 bases respectively, with 11 bases between them. The CDR3 length is 16 residues. Germline CDR1 SGHNT, CDR2 YENEEA. The CDR3 DNA sequence: TGTGCCAGCAGCTTAGAGGGGTCAGAGCCCTACAATGAGCAGTTCTTC. Protein sequence: CASSLEGSEPYNEQFF.

The J gene is TRBJ2-3, the V gene TRBV16; a possible D gene is TRBD2 (5 bases). Germline CDR1 KGHSY, CDR2 FQNENV. Between the trimmed V and J ends, which lost 3 bases and 3 bases, there was a span of 7 bases. The CDR3 is 13 amino acids. CDR3 region: CASSQGRTDTQYF. The CDR3 DNA reads as TGTGCCAGCAGCCAGGGGAGAACAGATACGCAGTATTTT.

The V call is TRBV5-1, the J call TRBJ1-6; TRBD1 aligns across 7 bases. J gave up 4 bases and V 4 bases, and 8 bases lay outside the gene matches. CDR1 SGHRS and CDR2 YFSETQ come from the germline V gene. The CDR3 runs to 16 residues. The CDR3 DNA reads as TGCGCCAGCAGCCTTTGGACAGGAGAATATAATTCACCCCTCCACTTT. Its translation: CASSLWTGEYNSPLHF.

The chain couples TRBV3-1 (or the pseudogene TRBV3-2) to TRBJ1-2; the D is unclear. CDR1 and CDR2 from the germline V gene are LGHDT and YNNKEL (reference sequence). The CDR3 totals 15 residues. V was trimmed by 4 bases and J by 8 bases, leaving 20 bases between them. Here the CDR3 reads CASSRGYNLDRGYTF. The CDR3 nucleotides are TGTGCCAGCAGCCGCGGTTATAATCTGGATCGAGGCTACACCTTC.

The chain recombines TRBV7-6 with TRBJ1-2; D not resolved. Germline lookup yields CDR1 SGHVS and CDR2 FNYEAQ. CDR3 length: 13 amino acids. Trimming removed 0 bases at V and 6 bases at J, with 8 bases between. CDR3 protein: CASSLAGRDGYTF. CDR3 coding DNA: TGTGCCAGCAGCTTAGCCGGGCGAGATGGCTACACCTTC.

In nucleotides, the CDR3 is TGTGCCAGCAGCCCCGAGGCAAGCCGGGGAGATTCACCCCTCCACTTT. It codes for CASSPEASRGDSPLHF. The chain has TRBV4-2 and TRBJ1-6; D is undetermined. The length of the CDR3 is 16 residues. Trimming cost V 4 bases and J 8 bases, with 18 bases left between them. The V gene's germline CDR1 is LGHNA and CDR2 YNFKEQ.

CDR3 amino acids: CASTTAYGYTF. CDR3 in DNA: TGTGCCAGCACAACAGCCTATGGCTACACCTTC. The V gene is TRBV7-9, the J gene TRBJ1-2, with no clear D. Germline CDR1 and CDR2: SEHNR and FQNEAQ (reference sequence). This CDR3 is 11 amino acids long. Trimming took off 7 bases at V and 4 bases at J, with 7 bases between the two ends.

The chain recombines TRBV6-5 with TRBJ2-6; TRBD1 matches at 10 bases. The CDR3 has 14 amino acids. CDR1 MNHEY and CDR2 SVGAGI come from the germline V gene. The J segment lost 10 bases and the V segment lost 0 bases, leaving 0 bases of the junction unmatched. The CDR3 DNA is TGTGCCAGCAGTTACTCGGACAGGGGGAACGTCCTGACTTTC. The encoded protein is CASSYSDRGNVLTF.

The V gene is TRBV7-2, the J gene TRBJ1-4, with 7 bases aligning to TRBD1. J was trimmed by 5 bases and V by 5 bases; bases with no gene match: 8. Germline V CDR1 and CDR2: SGHTA, FQGNSA. The CDR3 has 15 amino acids. The CDR3 reads CASSPRQGMNEKLFF. CDR3 nucleotide sequence: TGTGCCAGCAGCCCCCGACAGGGTATGAATGAAAAACTGTTTTTT.

The chain employs TRBV23-1 and TRBJ2-2; D is uncertain. TRBV23-1 is assigned to the ORF class and has an uncertain function. This CDR3 has 17 residues. V gave up 5 bases and J gave up 2 bases, with 18 bases separating them. The DNA for the CDR3 is TGCGCCAGCAGTGACCTGTCCGGCCCTATTAACACCGGGGAGCTGTTTTTT. Its translation: CASSDLSGPINTGELFF.

This chain links TRBV6-5 with TRBJ1-2, with D perhaps matching TRBD1 (6 bases). V lost 6 bases and J lost 8, with 16 bases in between. CDR3 size: 13 residues. In germline, CDR1 is MNHEY, CDR2 SVGAGI. Here the CDR3 DNA reads TGTGCCAGCAGCGGAACAGGGTTTCCGGGCTACACCTTC. Translating gives CASSGTGFPGYTF.